This TCR beta chain was sequenced during a study of cytomegalovirus exposure and HLA in healthy donors (dated by TCRdb to the late 2010s). Turning to the overall study: According to a later analysis, the roughly 120 validation repertoires were produced on the same platform as the 700 or so repertoires of the first cohort. The study combined high-throughput TCR immunosequencing, statistical association of individual TCRs with disease status, and machine learning to predict cytomegalovirus infection status. The study aimed to test whether signatures of past pathogen exposure could be identified by cataloging public T cell receptors. In addition to the first cohort of around 670 subjects, a separate validation cohort of under 150 different subjects was used.

The method behind the library was the immunoSEQ multiplex PCR assay. Per the original workflow: A statistical classification framework was built for diagnosing cytomegalovirus status from the catalog of TCR beta chain sequences. TCRdb took over this immuneACCESS table, retaining in-frame rearrangements with V and J assigned. Such tables are incomplete; in checked studies, under half of the missing clones stem from an unresolved V gene, and the remainder is unexplained. The V and J calls and clone size were taken over from that table, and D and trimming were inferred from the DNA. The sample contains about 50,000 clones, approximately 94% of them found a single time. The ten biggest clones cover about 1.1% of the sample. In regard to this clone: The specificity of this receptor is unknown. Base-call qualities are not available, and no considerably larger clone is one nucleotide away.

V is cut back by 6 bases and J by 6 bases, with 3 bases in the junction unmatched. Spanning cysteine to phenylalanine, the CDR3 consists of 14 amino acids. Only CDR3 DNA remains: 42 bases, in frame from the first base. The germline V gene specifies MNHEY as CDR1 and SVGAGI as CDR2. Summary of the overall study and its limitations: The classifier was reported to diagnose cytomegalovirus status with high specificity and sensitivity in both the original cohort and the validation cohort. All 110 or so repertoires were used to score co-occurrence in the validation cohort in a later analysis, because that analysis had no HLA typing for the cohort. While some public TCRs were present in many individuals, most TCR sequences turned up only very rarely across donors. Three of the identified cytomegalovirus-associated TCR beta chains were confirmed in vitro to be specific for cytomegalovirus antigens. Of the cluster scores, 94% were above 0 in a later analysis, which found that TCRs clustered in the first cohort also tended to co-occur in the approximately 110 validation repertoires. The study listed 150 to 200 TCR beta chains as associated with cytomegalovirus. The authors suggested that the approach could potentially be generalized to other disease states and immunological phenotypes.

Donors formed part of the validation cohort, which comprised some 120 subjects and was distinct from the first cohort of some 700 subjects. This clonotype was sampled from a young man in good health and CMV-seronegative. Material for sequencing was PBMCs. In this chain, TRBV6-5 is recombined with TRBJ2-7, and TRBD2 matches 15 of the central bases. This receptor has the CDR3 CASSGLAGGGEQYF. In nucleotide form, the sequence is TGTGCCAGCAGCGGACTAGCGGGAGGGGGCGAGCAGTACTTC.